This T cell receptor delta chain came from a study of γδ T cells in repeated Plasmodium falciparum infection. For the study at large: Donors were malaria-exposed Malian children or age- and gender-matched Australian children.

This clone was observed many times. As yet, its antigen is unknown. TCRdb's listed protein matches a much larger clone and diverges from this DNA's translation at residue 9, likely through a read error; the protein shown comes from the DNA. Gammadelta T cells were flow-sorted from PBMC into Vgamma9/Vdelta2+ and Vdelta2-negative populations for bulk analysis. Study conclusions and caveats: Waves of new clonotype selection appeared after repeated controlled infections in Vdelta2-negative, largely Vdelta1+, gammadelta T cells.

TCRdb re-processed the multiplex PCR reads using CATT. Among tens of thousands of delta-chain clones, about 1.5% were seen once, and the ten largest hold 15%. The CDR3 is 17 residues long. The V and J ends lost 2 bases and 0 bases respectively, with 18 bases between them. Germline CDR1 and CDR2: GEAIGNYY and EKD. The sequenced sample consisted of gamma-delta T cells from blood. The TCR comes from a pool of human donors (malaria-infected and uninfected, not separated). This chain connects TRDV2 to TRDJ1, with a possible D match to TRDD3 (6 bases). CDR3 sequence reads: CACDNPGASGDTDKLIF. The DNA of the CDR3 is TGTGCCTGTGACAACCCTGGGGCCTCAGGAGACACCGATAAACTCATCTTT.